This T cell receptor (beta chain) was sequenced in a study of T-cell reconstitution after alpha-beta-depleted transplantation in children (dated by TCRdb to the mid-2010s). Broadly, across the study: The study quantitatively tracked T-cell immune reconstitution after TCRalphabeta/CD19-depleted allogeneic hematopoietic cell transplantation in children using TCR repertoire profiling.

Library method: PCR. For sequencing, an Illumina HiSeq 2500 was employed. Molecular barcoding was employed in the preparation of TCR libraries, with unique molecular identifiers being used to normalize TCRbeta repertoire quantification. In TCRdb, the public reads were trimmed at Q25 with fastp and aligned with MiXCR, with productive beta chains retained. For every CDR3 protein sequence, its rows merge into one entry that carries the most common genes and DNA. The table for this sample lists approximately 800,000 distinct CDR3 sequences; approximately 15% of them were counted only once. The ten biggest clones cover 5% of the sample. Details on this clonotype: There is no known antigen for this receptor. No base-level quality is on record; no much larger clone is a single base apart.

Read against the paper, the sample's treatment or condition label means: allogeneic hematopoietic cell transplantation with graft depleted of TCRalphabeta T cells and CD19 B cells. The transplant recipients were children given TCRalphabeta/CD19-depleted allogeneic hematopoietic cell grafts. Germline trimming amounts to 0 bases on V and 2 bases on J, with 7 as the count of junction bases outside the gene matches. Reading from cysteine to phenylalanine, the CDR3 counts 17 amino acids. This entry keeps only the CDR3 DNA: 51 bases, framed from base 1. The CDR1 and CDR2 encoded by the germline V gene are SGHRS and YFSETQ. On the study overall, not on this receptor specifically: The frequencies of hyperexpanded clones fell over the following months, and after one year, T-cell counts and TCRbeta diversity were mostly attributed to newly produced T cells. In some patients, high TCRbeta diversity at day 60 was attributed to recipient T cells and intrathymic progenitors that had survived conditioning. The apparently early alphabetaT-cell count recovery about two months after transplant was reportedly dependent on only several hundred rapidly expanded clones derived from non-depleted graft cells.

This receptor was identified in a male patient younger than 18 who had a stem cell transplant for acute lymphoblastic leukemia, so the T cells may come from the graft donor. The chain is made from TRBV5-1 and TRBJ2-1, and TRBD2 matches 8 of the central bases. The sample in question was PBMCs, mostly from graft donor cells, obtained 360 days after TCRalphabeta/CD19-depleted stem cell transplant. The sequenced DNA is TGCGCCAGCAGCTTGGTGTCTAGCGGGCCCCCCTACAATGAGCAGTTCTTC. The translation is CASSLVSSGPPYNEQFF.